Below are 9 T cell receptor beta chains sequenced from a single sample in a study of OX40 agonist ivuxolimab in advanced cancers. Using immunoSEQ multiplex PCR, the repertoire was profiled, and TCRdb retains in-frame clones only, with some absent. The table shows tens of thousands of clones, with approximately 70% occurring only once. Sequencing was performed on CD4+ or CD8+ T cells sorted from blood, taken in a trial of the OX40 agonist ivuxolimab. The receptors come from an adult with an advanced solid tumor such as melanoma, head and neck, liver or kidney cancer.

This chain connects TRBV4-1 to TRBJ2-5; a possible D gene is TRBD2 (6 bases). CDR3 size: 14 residues. V was cut by 1 base and J by 2 bases, with 8 bases left in between. Germline CDR1 reads MGHRA; CDR2 reads YSYEKL. DNA for the CDR3: TGCGCCAGCAGCCAAGCGGCGGGACAAGAGACCCAGTACTTC. It yields the protein CASSQAAGQETQYF.

The gene calls are TRBV11-3 and TRBJ1-1; D is undetermined. Trimming cost V 1 base and J 11 bases, with 17 bases left between them. The CDR3 spans 14 residues. Germline values: CDR1 SGHNT, CDR2 YENEEA. The CDR3 nucleotides are TGTGCCAGCAGCTTAGGAGGAGTGGTGGGTGAGGCTTTCTTT. This codes for CASSLGGVVGEAFF.

The chain carries TRBV19 and TRBJ1-5; no clear D. The length of the CDR3 is 15 residues. CDR1 and CDR2 (germline): LNHDA, SQIVND (reference sequence). Between the trimmed V and J ends, which lost 7 bases and 0 bases, there was a span of 13 bases. The DNA of the CDR3 is TGTGCCAGTAAGCGCGCGGTATCTAGCAATCAGCCCCAGCATTTT. It specifies CASKRAVSSNQPQHF.

The V call is TRBV5-4, the J call TRBJ1-6; D possibly corresponds to TRBD1 (5 bases). Trimming cost V 3 bases and J 13 bases, with 14 bases left between them. CDR3 length: 13 residues. The germline CDR1 and CDR2 sequences are SGHNT and YYREEE (reference sequence). The DNA of the CDR3 is TGTGCCAGCAGCTGGGGGACGTTGGGGCCCCTCCACTTT. Amino acids: CASSWGTLGPLHF.

The chain combines TRBV11-2 with TRBJ2-5; D unresolved. The CDR3 is made up of 12 amino acids. With 5 bases removed from V and 5 bases from J, the gap between germline ends came to 9 bases. Germline-derived CDR1 and CDR2 are SGHAT and FQNNGV. The CDR3 region has the DNA TGTGCCAGCAGCGATCCCGGGGAGACCCAGTACTTC. This encodes CASSDPGETQYF.

The genes are TRBV9 and TRBJ2-7, with D perhaps matching TRBD2 (6 bases). Germline V gene sequence: CDR1 SGDLS, CDR2 YYNGEE. V was trimmed by 2 bases and J by 2 bases, leaving 11 bases between them. The CDR3 length is 14 residues. CDR3 nucleotides: TGTGCCAGCAGCGTCGGCGGGGCTACCTACGAGCAGTACTTC. This sequence encodes CASSVGGATYEQYF. Supplemented by reference TRBV9 and TRBJ2-7, the full variable domain reads DSGVTQTPKHLITATGQRVTLRCSPRSGDLSVYWYQQSLDQGLQFLIQYYNGEERAKGNILERFSAQQFPDLHSELNLSSLELGDSALYFCASSVGGATYEQYFGPGTRLTVT.

This sequence joins TRBV6-1 and TRBJ2-2; D call uncertain. V was cut by 4 bases and J by 0 bases, with 9 bases left in between. The CDR3 contains 15 residues. Germline V CDR1 and CDR2: MNHNS, SASEGT. CDR3 sequence: CASSVYGSNTGELFF. The CDR3 DNA sequence: TGTGCCAGCAGTGTTTACGGGTCGAACACCGGGGAGCTGTTTTTT.

The chain employs TRBV9 and TRBJ2-5; 9 nucleotides match TRBD2. Trimming took 4 bases from V and 5 from J; bases not matched to a gene: 12. The germline V gene encodes CDR1 SGDLS and CDR2 YYNGEE. The CDR3 runs 16 residues. The CDR3 here is CASSFRGSGGLETQYF. The CDR3 DNA is TGTGCCAGCAGCTTCCGGGGGAGCGGGGGGCTGGAGACCCAGTACTTC.

This chain connects TRBV2 to TRBJ1-1; D not resolved. V lost 4 bases and J 0 bases, leaving 12 bases between the germline ends. The CDR3 covers 15 residues. Germline lookup yields CDR1 SNHLY and CDR2 FYNNEI. The CDR3 protein is CASSVAGPMNTEAFF. For the CDR3, the DNA is TGTGCCAGCAGTGTGGCAGGCCCTATGAACACTGAAGCTTTCTTT.